The source of this T cell receptor (beta chain) is a study of blood T cell repertoires in COVID-19. Looked up from germline, CDR1 is MDHEN and CDR2 is SYDVKM. Trimming cost V 0 bases and J 2 bases, with 6 bases left between them. This CDR3 is 14 amino acids long. TCRdb's table, derived via immunoSEQ multiplex PCR, lists solely in-frame clones and lacks some. The profile covers roughly 430,000 clones, with approximately 90% appearing a single time and about 1.4% taken by the ten largest. Material: PBMCs or T cells enriched from blood (not recorded which). J is TRBJ2-3 and V is TRBV28; D call uncertain. This TCR was recovered from a woman aged 18-29 years who had been exposed to COVID-19. CDR3 DNA sequence: TGTGCCAGCAGTTTATGGCAGTACACAGATACGCAGTATTTT. This translates into CASSLWQYTDTQYF. The full variable domain, completed using reference TRBV28 and TRBJ2-3, is DVKVTQSSRYLVKRTGEKVFLECVQDMDHENMFWYRQDPGLGLRLIYFSYDVKMKEKGDIPEGYSVSREKKERFSLILESASTNQTSMYLCASSLWQYTDTQYFGPGTRLTVL.